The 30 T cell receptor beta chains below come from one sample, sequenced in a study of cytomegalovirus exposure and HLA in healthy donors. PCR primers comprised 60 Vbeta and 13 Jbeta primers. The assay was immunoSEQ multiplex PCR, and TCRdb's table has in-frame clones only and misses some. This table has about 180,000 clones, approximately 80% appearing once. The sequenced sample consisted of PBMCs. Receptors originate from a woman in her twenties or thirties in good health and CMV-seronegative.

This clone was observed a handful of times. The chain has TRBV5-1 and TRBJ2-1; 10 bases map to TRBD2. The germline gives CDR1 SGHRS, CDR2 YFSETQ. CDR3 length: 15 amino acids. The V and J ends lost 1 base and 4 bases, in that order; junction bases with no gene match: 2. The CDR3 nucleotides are TGCGCCAGCAGCTTGCCTAGCGGGAGTTACAATGAGCAGTTCTTC. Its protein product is CASSLPSGSYNEQFF.

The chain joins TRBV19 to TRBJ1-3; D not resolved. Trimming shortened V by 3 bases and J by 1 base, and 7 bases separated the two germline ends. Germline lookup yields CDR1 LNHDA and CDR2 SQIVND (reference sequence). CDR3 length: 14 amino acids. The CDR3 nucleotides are TGTGCCAGTAGTATCCGGTTATCTGGAAACACCATATATTTT. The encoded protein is CASSIRLSGNTIYF. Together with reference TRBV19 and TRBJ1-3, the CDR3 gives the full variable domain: DGGITQSPKYLFRKEGQNVTLSCEQNLNHDAMYWYRQDPGQGLRLIYYSQIVNDFQKGDIAEGYSVSREKKESFPLTVTSAQKNPTAFYLCASSIRLSGNTIYFGEGSWLTVV.

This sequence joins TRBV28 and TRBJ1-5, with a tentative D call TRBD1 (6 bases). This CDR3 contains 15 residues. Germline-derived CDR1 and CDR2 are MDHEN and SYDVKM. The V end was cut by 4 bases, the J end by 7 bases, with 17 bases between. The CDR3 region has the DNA TGTGCCAGCAGTTCCCCCACGTGGGGGCAACAGCCCCAGCATTTT. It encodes CASSSPTWGQQPQHF.

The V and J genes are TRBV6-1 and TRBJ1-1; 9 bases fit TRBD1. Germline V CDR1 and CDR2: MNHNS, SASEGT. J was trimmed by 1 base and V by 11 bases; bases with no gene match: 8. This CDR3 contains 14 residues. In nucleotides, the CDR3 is TGTGCCGGTCTAAAGGGACAGGGGAACACTGAAGCTTTCTTT. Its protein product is CAGLKGQGNTEAFF.

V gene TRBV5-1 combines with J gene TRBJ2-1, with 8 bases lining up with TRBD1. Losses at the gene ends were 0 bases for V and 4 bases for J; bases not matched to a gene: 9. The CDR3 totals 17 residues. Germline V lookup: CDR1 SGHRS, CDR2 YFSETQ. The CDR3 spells CASSLAILQGDYNEQFF. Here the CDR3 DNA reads TGCGCCAGCAGCTTGGCCATTTTACAGGGGGATTACAATGAGCAGTTCTTC.

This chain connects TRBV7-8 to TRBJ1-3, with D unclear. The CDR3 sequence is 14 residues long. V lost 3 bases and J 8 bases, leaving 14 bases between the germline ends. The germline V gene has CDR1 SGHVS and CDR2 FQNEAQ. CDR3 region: CASSLSDRGYTIYF. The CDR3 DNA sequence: TGTGCCAGCAGCTTGTCGGACCGGGGTTACACCATATATTTT. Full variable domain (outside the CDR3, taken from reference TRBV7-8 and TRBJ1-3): GAGVSQSPRYKVAKRGQDVALRCDPISGHVSLFWYQQALGQGPEFLTYFQNEAQLDKSGLPSDRFFAERPEGSVSTLKIQRTQQEDSAVYLCASSLSDRGYTIYFGEGSWLTVV.

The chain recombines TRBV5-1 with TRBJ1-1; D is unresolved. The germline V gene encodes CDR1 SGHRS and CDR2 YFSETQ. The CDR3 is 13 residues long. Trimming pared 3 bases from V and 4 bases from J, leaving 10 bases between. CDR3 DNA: TGCGCCAGCAGCTCTACAGCGGGCACTGAAGCTTTCTTT. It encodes CASSSTAGTEAFF.

DNA of the CDR3: TGTGCCAGCAGCAGACAGGGGGCGGTTACTGAAGCTTTCTTT. Protein sequence: CASSRQGAVTEAFF. V usage is TRBV27 and J usage is TRBJ1-1; TRBD1 matches at 10 bases. Per germline, CDR1 MNHEY and CDR2 SMNVEV (reference sequence). With 6 bases clipped from V and 5 bases from J, the junction kept 6 bases outside the gene matches. This CDR3 has 14 amino acids.

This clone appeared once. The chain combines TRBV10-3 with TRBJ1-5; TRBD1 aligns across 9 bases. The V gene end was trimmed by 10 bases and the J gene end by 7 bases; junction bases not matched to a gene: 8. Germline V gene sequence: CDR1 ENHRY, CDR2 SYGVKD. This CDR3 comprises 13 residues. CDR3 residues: CATSDRGVQPQHF. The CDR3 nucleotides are TGTGCCACCTCTGACAGGGGGGTCCAGCCCCAGCATTTT.

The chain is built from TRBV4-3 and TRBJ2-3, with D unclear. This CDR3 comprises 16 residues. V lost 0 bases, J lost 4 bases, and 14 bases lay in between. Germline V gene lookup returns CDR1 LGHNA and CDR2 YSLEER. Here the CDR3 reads CASSQDTGESADTQYF. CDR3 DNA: TGCGCCAGCAGCCAAGATACGGGTGAATCGGCAGATACGCAGTATTTT.

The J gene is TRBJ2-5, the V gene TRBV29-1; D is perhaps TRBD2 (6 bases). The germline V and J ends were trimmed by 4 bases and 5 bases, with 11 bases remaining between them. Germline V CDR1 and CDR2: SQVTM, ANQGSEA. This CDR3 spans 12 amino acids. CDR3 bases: TGCAGCGTTGGGGACTGGGGCGAGACCCAGTACTTC. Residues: CSVGDWGETQYF.

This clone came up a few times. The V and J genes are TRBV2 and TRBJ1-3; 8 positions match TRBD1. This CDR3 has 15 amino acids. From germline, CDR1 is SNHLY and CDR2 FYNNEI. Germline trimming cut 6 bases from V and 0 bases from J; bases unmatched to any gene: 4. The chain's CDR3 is CASRDRDLSGNTIYF. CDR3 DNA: TGTGCCAGCAGGGACAGGGATCTCTCTGGAAACACCATATATTTT.

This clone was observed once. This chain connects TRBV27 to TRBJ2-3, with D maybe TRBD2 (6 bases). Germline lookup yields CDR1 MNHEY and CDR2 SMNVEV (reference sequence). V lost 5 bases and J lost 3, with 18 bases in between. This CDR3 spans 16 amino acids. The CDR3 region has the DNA TGTGCCAGCAGTCGACCCACCGATCTAGCGACAGATACGCAGTATTTT. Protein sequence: CASSRPTDLATDTQYF.

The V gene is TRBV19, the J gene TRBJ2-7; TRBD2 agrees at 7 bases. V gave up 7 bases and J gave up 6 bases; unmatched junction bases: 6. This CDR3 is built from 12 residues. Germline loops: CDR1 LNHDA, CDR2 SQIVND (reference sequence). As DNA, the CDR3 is TGTGCCAGTAAAGGCAGGGAGGGCGAGCAGTACTTC. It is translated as CASKGREGEQYF.

The CDR3, as DNA: TGCAGCGGAGGGGTCCGGACAGGGTCCTACAATGAGCAGTTCTTC. Protein sequence: CSGGVRTGSYNEQFF. The V and J genes are TRBV29-1 and TRBJ2-1, with 8 nucleotides matching TRBD1. The CDR3 has 15 residues. V dropped 7 bases and J dropped 1; count of bases not matched to a gene: 9. Germline values: CDR1 SQVTM, CDR2 ANQGSEA.

CDR3: CASSQYGGGHHNEQFF. In DNA, the CDR3 is TGTGCCAGCAGCCAATACGGCGGGGGGCATCACAATGAGCAGTTCTTC. V gene TRBV4-2 combines with J gene TRBJ2-1, with 8 nucleotides matching TRBD2. The junction had 8 bases not matched to a gene; V was cut back by 2 bases and J by 5 bases. CDR3 length: 16 residues. Per germline, CDR1 LGHNA and CDR2 YNFKEQ.

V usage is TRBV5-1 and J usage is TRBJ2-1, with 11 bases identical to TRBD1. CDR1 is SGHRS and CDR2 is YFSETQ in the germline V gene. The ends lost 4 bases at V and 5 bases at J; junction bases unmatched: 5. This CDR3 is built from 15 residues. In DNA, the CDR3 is TGCGCCAGCAGCAGGACAGGGGGCCCGAACAATGAGCAGTTCTTC. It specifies CASSRTGGPNNEQFF.

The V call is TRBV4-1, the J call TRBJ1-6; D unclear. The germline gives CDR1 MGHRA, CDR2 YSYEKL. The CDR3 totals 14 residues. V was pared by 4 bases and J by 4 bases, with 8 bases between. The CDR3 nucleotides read TGCGCCAGCAGCCTTGACATGTATAATTCACCCCTCCACTTT. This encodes CASSLDMYNSPLHF.

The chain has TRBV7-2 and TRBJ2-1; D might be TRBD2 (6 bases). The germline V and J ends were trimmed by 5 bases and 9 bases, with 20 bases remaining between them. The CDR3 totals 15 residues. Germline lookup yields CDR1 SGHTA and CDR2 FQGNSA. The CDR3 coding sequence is TGTGCCAGCAGCGAAGGGAGGACCCCCGGTGGTGAGCAGTTCTTC. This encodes CASSEGRTPGGEQFF.

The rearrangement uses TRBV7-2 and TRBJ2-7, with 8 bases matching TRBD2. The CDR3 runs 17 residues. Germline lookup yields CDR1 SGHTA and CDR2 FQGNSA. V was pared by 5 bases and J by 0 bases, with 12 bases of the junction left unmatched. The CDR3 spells CASSPGGKRDGSYEQYF. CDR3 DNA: TGTGCCAGCAGCCCGGGGGGGAAGCGGGACGGCTCCTACGAGCAGTACTTC.

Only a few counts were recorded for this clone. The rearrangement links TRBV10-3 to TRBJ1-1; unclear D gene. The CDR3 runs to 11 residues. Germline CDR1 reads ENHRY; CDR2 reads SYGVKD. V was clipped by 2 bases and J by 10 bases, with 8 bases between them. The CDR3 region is CAISEREGAFF. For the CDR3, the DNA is TGTGCCATCAGTGAGCGGGAGGGAGCTTTCTTT.

CDR3 amino acids: CASRGTGSGNTIYF. The CDR3 region has the DNA TGTGCCAGCAGGGGGACAGGGTCTGGAAACACCATATATTTT. The J gene is TRBJ1-3, the V gene TRBV27; 9 bases are a match to TRBD1. Trimming removed 6 bases from V and 1 base from J; junction bases left unmatched: 1. Germline CDR1 reads MNHEY; CDR2 reads SMNVEV (reference sequence). This CDR3 is 14 amino acids long.

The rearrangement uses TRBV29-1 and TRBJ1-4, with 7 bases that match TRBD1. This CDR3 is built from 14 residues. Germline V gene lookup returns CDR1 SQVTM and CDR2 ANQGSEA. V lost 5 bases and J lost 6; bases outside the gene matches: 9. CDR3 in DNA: TGCAGCGTTCGGACGACAGGGCTTGATGAAAAACTGTTTTTT. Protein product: CSVRTTGLDEKLFF.

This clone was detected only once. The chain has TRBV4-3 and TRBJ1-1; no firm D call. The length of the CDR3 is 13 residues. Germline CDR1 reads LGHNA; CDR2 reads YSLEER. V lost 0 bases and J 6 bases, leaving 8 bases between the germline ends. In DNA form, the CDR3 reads TGCGCCAGCAGCCAAGATTCGGGTGCTGAAGCTTTCTTT. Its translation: CASSQDSGAEAFF.

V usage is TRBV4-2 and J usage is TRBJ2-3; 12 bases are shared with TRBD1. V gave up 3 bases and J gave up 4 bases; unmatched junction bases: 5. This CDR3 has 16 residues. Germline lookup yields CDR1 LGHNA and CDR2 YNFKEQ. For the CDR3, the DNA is TGTGCCAGCAGCCAGTCCGGGACAGGGGGCCCAGATACGCAGTATTTT. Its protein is CASSQSGTGGPDTQYF.

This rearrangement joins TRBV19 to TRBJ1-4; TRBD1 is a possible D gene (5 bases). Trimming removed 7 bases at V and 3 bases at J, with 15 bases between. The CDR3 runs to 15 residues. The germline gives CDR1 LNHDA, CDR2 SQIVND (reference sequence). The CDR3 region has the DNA TGTGCCAGTAAGGCACCCGCGGGGGCTAATGAAAAACTGTTTTTT. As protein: CASKAPAGANEKLFF.

CDR3 bases: TGCGCCAGCAGCCAAGATCGGGCAGGAGGATATAGCAATCAGCCCCAGCATTTT. Protein: CASSQDRAGGYSNQPQHF. The V gene is TRBV4-3, the J gene TRBJ1-5, with no clear D. The V end was cut by 0 bases, the J end by 0 bases, with 15 bases between. The CDR3 covers 18 residues. CDR1 is LGHNA, CDR2 YSLEER, per germline.

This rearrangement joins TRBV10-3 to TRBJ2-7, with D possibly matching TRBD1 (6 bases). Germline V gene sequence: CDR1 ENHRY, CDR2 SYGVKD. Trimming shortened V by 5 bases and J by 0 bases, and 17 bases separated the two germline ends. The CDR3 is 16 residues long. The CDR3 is CAISKDDRLYSYEQYF. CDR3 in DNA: TGTGCCATCAGTAAAGATGACAGGTTGTACTCCTACGAGCAGTACTTC.

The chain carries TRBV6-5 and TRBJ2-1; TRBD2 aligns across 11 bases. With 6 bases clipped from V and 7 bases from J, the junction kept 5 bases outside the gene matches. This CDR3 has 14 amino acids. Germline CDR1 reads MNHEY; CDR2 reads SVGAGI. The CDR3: CASRLAGGRNEQFF. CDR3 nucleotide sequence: TGTGCCAGCAGGTTAGCGGGAGGGAGGAATGAGCAGTTCTTC.

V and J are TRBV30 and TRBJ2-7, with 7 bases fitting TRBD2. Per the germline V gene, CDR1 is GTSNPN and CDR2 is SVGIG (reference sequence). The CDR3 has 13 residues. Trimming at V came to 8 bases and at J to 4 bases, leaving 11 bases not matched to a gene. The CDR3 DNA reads TGTGCCCTCCGGTGGGGAGGGGAATACGAGCAGTACTTC. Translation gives CALRWGGEYEQYF.